The 22 T cell receptor beta chains reported below all come from one sample, sequenced in a study of blood T cell repertoires in COVID-19. The assay was immunoSEQ multiplex PCR, and TCRdb's table has in-frame clones only and misses some. The table includes under 200,000 clones, 88% detected once. Specimen: peripheral blood. Source of these receptors: a man between 60 and 75 years old with acute or convalescent COVID-19.

The chain joins TRBV20-1 to TRBJ1-5, with a weak D call TRBD1 (5 bases). Trimming removed 3 bases at V and 4 bases at J, with 16 bases between. Per germline, CDR1 DFQATT and CDR2 SNEGSKA (reference sequence). The CDR3 is 15 residues long. This chain's CDR3 is CSASPPGLYNQPQHF. In DNA form, the CDR3 reads TGCAGTGCTAGTCCCCCGGGACTGTATAATCAGCCCCAGCATTTT.

This clone showed up many times. V gene TRBV3-1 (or the pseudogene TRBV3-2) combines with J gene TRBJ1-2; D may be TRBD1 (5 bases). The CDR3 is made up of 13 amino acids. Trimming shortened V by 1 base and J by 8 bases, and 11 bases separated the two germline ends. Germline CDR1 LGHDT, CDR2 YNNKEL (reference sequence). The CDR3 region has the DNA TGTGCCAGCAGCCAAGCAGGGCAGATCGGCTACACCTTC. This gives the protein CASSQAGQIGYTF.

This chain connects TRBV19 to TRBJ2-7; 7 nucleotides match TRBD2. Germline loops: CDR1 LNHDA, CDR2 SQIVND (reference sequence). This CDR3 is 14 amino acids long. After removal of 2 bases from V and 6 bases from J, the junction contained 7 bases not matched to a gene. The CDR3: CASSISGDKGEQYV. The CDR3 DNA reads TGTGCCAGTAGTATAAGCGGGGATAAGGGCGAGCAGTACGTC.

This clone was recorded a few times. The chain is built from TRBV30 and TRBJ1-6, with D maybe TRBD1 (5 bases). CDR3 length: 15 amino acids. Germline values: CDR1 GTSNPN, CDR2 SVGIG (reference sequence). The germline V and J ends were trimmed by 2 bases and 6 bases, with 14 bases remaining between them. CDR3 nucleotide sequence: TGTGCCTGGAGTTACCAGGGAGGAGGTAATTCACCCCTCCACTTT. It specifies CAWSYQGGGNSPLHF. The full variable domain, its missing parts supplied by reference TRBV30 and TRBJ1-6, is SQTIHQWPATLVQPVGSPLSLECTVEGTSNPNLYWYRQAAGRGLQLLFYSVGIGQISSEVPQNLSASRPQDRQFILSSKKLLLSDSGFYLCAWSYQGGGNSPLHFGNGTRLTVT.

V usage is TRBV11-3 and J usage is TRBJ2-7, with D maybe TRBD1 (6 bases). The V gene's germline CDR1 is SGHNT and CDR2 YENEEA. The CDR3 consists of 13 residues. Trimming took 4 bases from V and 7 from J, leaving 14 bases between them. The CDR3 DNA reads as TGTGCCAGCAGCTCCAGGGGTTCGGGGGAGCAGTACTTC. It yields the protein CASSSRGSGEQYF. Drawing the rest from reference TRBV11-3 and TRBJ2-7, the complete variable domain is EAGVVQSPRYKIIEKKQPVAFWCNPISGHNTLYWYLQNLGQGPELLIRYENEEAVDDSQLPKDRFSAERLKGVDSTLKIQPAELGDSAVYLCASSSRGSGEQYFGPGTRLTVT.

The chain links TRBV27 to TRBJ2-3, with 11 bases that match TRBD2. Per the germline V gene, CDR1 is MNHEY and CDR2 is SMNVEV (reference sequence). V trimming: 0 bases; J trimming: 2 bases; junction bases outside the gene matches: 4. The CDR3 runs 17 residues. The CDR3 loop is CASSLSASGGYTDTQYF. The CDR3 DNA follows: TGTGCCAGCAGTTTATCGGCTAGCGGGGGGTACACAGATACGCAGTATTTT.

The sample holds a few counts of this clone. This rearrangement joins TRBV6-2 or TRBV6-3 to TRBJ2-7; TRBD2 agrees at 10 bases. Germline-derived CDR1 and CDR2 are MNHEY and SVGEGT. CDR3 length: 15 amino acids. The trim removed 5 bases at V and 4 bases at J, leaving 8 bases unmatched. CDR3 DNA: TGTGCCAGCAGTCTGACGCTAGCGGGAGCTTACGAGCAGTACTTC. Translated: CASSLTLAGAYEQYF.

The chain carries TRBV3-1 (or the pseudogene TRBV3-2) and TRBJ2-3; D unresolved. The germline V gene encodes CDR1 LGHDT and CDR2 YNNKEL (reference sequence). The CDR3 extends over 12 amino acids. Trimming shortened V by 2 bases and J by 6 bases, and 6 bases separated the two germline ends. The DNA of the CDR3 is TGTGCCAGCAGCCAAAGGAGCGATACGCAGTATTTT. Residues: CASSQRSDTQYF.

This clone appeared once. The V and J genes are TRBV5-1 and TRBJ2-3; possible D gene TRBD2, 5 bases. Trimming pared 3 bases from V and 2 bases from J, leaving 10 bases between. The CDR3 extends over 14 amino acids. Germline lookup yields CDR1 SGHRS and CDR2 YFSETQ. The CDR3 bases are TGCGCCAGCAGCTACGGGATAACCACAGATACGCAGTATTTT. Protein product: CASSYGITTDTQYF.

This rearrangement joins TRBV5-1 to TRBJ1-2; D remains ambiguous. Trimming pared 0 bases from V and 3 bases from J, leaving 12 bases between. The CDR3 totals 15 residues. From germline, CDR1 is SGHRS and CDR2 YFSETQ. The CDR3 sequence: CASSLGGILDYGYTF. CDR3 sequence (DNA): TGCGCCAGCAGCTTGGGAGGGATCTTGGACTATGGCTACACCTTC. The variable domain in full, completed from reference TRBV5-1 and TRBJ1-2, reads KAGVTQTPRYLIKTRGQQVTLSCSPISGHRSVSWYQQTPGQGLQFLFEYFSETQRNKGNFPGRFSGRQFSNSRSEMNVSTLELGDSALYLCASSLGGILDYGYTFGSGTRLTVV.

This chain uses TRBV30 with TRBJ1-6; D is undetermined. This CDR3 region has 15 residues. Germline values: CDR1 GTSNPN, CDR2 SVGIG (reference sequence). Trimming cost V 1 base and J 0 bases, with 7 bases left between them. The CDR3 coding sequence is TGTGCCTGGAGTGGGGCAAGCTCCTATAATTCACCCCTCCACTTT. Its translation is CAWSGASSYNSPLHF. Looking up the rest from reference TRBV30 and TRBJ1-6 gives the full variable domain: SQTIHQWPATLVQPVGSPLSLECTVEGTSNPNLYWYRQAAGRGLQLLFYSVGIGQISSEVPQNLSASRPQDRQFILSSKKLLLSDSGFYLCAWSGASSYNSPLHFGNGTRLTVT.

The chain carries TRBV19 and TRBJ1-5, with D tentatively TRBD1 (6 bases). Germline CDR1 and CDR2: LNHDA and SQIVND (reference sequence). With 6 bases removed from V and 7 bases from J, the gap between germline ends came to 22 bases. The CDR3 is 16 residues long. CDR3 sequence reads: CASRSGADKVYQPQHF. The CDR3 nucleotides read TGTGCCAGTAGGTCAGGGGCGGACAAGGTGTACCAGCCCCAGCATTTT.

The chain employs TRBV25-1 and TRBJ2-2; unclear D gene. CDR1 is MGHDK and CDR2 is SYGVNS in the germline V gene. The CDR3 spans 15 residues. V was shortened by 9 bases and J by 5 bases, with 19 bases between the two germline ends. The CDR3, as DNA: TGTGCCAGTCAACAGTCTACTCTTAAGACCGGGGAGCTGTTTTTT. Its translation is CASQQSTLKTGELFF.

V usage is TRBV5-4 and J usage is TRBJ2-5, with 12 bases that match TRBD2. The CDR3 contains 17 residues. Germline values: CDR1 SGHNT, CDR2 YYREEE (reference sequence). With 3 bases clipped from V and 5 bases from J, the junction kept 11 bases outside the gene matches. The CDR3 region has the DNA TGTGCCAGCAGCTCGCGGCCTAGCGGGAGGGCCTCGGAGACCCAGTACTTC. It translates to CASSSRPSGRASETQYF.

The chain joins TRBV7-8 to TRBJ1-1, with D possibly TRBD1 on 5 matching bases. Looked up from germline, CDR1 is SGHVS and CDR2 is FQNEAQ. Trimming removed 0 bases at V and 0 bases at J, with 8 bases between. CDR3 length: 15 residues. The CDR3 coding sequence is TGTGCCAGCAGCTTAGCAAGGGGCCTGAACACTGAAGCTTTCTTT. Translated: CASSLARGLNTEAFF.

This sequence joins TRBV3-1 (or the pseudogene TRBV3-2) and TRBJ1-2; D remains ambiguous. V lost 1 base to trimming and J lost 4 bases, with 13 bases between them. Germline values: CDR1 LGHDT, CDR2 YNNKEL (reference sequence). CDR3 length equals 15 residues. The CDR3 spells CASSQALGLRYGYTF. DNA of the CDR3: TGTGCCAGCAGCCAAGCTCTGGGCTTGCGCTATGGCTACACCTTC.

The chain carries TRBV19 and TRBJ1-1, with 9 bases aligning to TRBD1. This CDR3 region has 14 residues. The V segment lost 5 bases and the J segment 5 bases; nucleotides outside the gene matches: 6. Germline assignment: CDR1 LNHDA and CDR2 SQIVND (reference sequence). In DNA form, the CDR3 reads TGTGCCAGTAGTCCGGGGACAGGGAGGACTGAAGCTTTCTTT. Encoded protein: CASSPGTGRTEAFF.

This chain connects TRBV5-1 to TRBJ2-3; D is unclear. The V and J ends lost 1 base and 0 bases respectively, with 3 bases between them. The CDR3 runs to 13 residues. The germline V gene has CDR1 SGHRS and CDR2 YFSETQ. CDR3 amino acids: CASSLPSTDTQYF. The CDR3 bases are TGCGCCAGCAGCTTGCCTAGCACAGATACGCAGTATTTT.

The chain links TRBV10-3 to TRBJ1-2; weak D call: TRBD1 (5 bases). The germline gives CDR1 ENHRY, CDR2 SYGVKD. Trimming cost V 4 bases and J 0 bases, with 6 bases left between them. This CDR3 comprises 13 residues. CDR3 DNA: TGTGCCATCAGTGGACAGCCTAACTATGGCTACACCTTC. It translates to CAISGQPNYGYTF.

V gene TRBV18 combines with J gene TRBJ2-5; maybe TRBD2 (5 bases). The germline V and J ends were trimmed by 6 bases and 1 base, with 15 bases remaining between them. Germline CDR1 is KGHSH and CDR2 is LQKENI. This CDR3 comprises 15 residues. The CDR3 nucleotides are TGTGCCAGCTCCCCGGACTTCCCCCTCCAAGAGACCCAGTACTTC. Translated: CASSPDFPLQETQYF. The full variable domain, completed using reference TRBV18 and TRBJ2-5, is NAGVMQNPRHLVRRRGQEARLRCSPMKGHSHVYWYRQLPEEGLKFMVYLQKENIIDESGMPKERFSAEFPKEGPSILRIQQVVRGDSAAYFCASSPDFPLQETQYFGPGTRLLVL.

J is TRBJ1-3 and V is TRBV10-3; no definite D call. Trimming left V 0 bases short and J 4 bases short, with 10 bases between. CDR1 is ENHRY and CDR2 is SYGVKD in the germline V gene. CDR3 size: 15 residues. CDR3 residues: CAISESLMAGNTIYF. The CDR3 DNA is TGTGCCATCAGTGAGTCGCTTATGGCCGGAAACACCATATATTTT.

The rearrangement uses TRBV10-3 and TRBJ1-2; D unresolved. CDR1 ENHRY and CDR2 SYGVKD come from the germline V gene. V lost 6 bases and J 4 bases, leaving 15 bases between the germline ends. The CDR3 is made up of 14 amino acids. The DNA for the CDR3 is TGTGCCATCAGACTGACGGGTAATAGCTATGGCTACACCTTC. This translates into CAIRLTGNSYGYTF.